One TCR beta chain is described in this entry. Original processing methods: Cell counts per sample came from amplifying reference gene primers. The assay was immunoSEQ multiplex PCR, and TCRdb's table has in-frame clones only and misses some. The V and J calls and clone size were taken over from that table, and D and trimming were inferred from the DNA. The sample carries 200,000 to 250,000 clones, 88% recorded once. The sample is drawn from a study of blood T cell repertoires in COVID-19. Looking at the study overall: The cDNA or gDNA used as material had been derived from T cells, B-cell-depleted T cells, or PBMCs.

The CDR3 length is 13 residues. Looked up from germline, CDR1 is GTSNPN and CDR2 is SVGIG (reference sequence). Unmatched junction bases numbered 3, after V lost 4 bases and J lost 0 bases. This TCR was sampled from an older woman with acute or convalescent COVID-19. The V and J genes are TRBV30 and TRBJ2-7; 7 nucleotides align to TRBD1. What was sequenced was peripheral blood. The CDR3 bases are TGTGCCTGGAATCCAGGGGGCTCCTACGAGCAGTACTTC. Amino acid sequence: CAWNPGGSYEQYF.